One and the same sample provided the 28 T cell receptor beta chains below, sequenced in a study of blood T cell repertoires in COVID-19. Using immunoSEQ multiplex PCR, the repertoire was profiled, and TCRdb retains in-frame clones only, with some absent. The table has about 190,000 clones, roughly 83% seen once. The sequenced sample consisted of PBMCs or T cells enriched from blood (not recorded which). All receptors derive from a woman between 25 and 40 years old who had recovered from COVID-19.

The rearrangement links TRBV6-1 to TRBJ1-6, with TRBD1 matching over 7 bases. V dropped 2 bases and J dropped 7; count of bases not matched to a gene: 8. The CDR3 has 16 amino acids. Germline lookup yields CDR1 MNHNS and CDR2 SASEGT. CDR3 sequence: CASSESPTGRNSPLHF. In DNA, the CDR3 is TGTGCCAGCAGTGAATCGCCGACAGGGAGAAATTCACCCCTCCACTTT.

The rearrangement uses TRBV2 and TRBJ2-2, with 11 bases fitting TRBD2. The germline gives CDR1 SNHLY, CDR2 FYNNEI. J lost 3 bases, V lost 1 base, and 1 base had no gene match. CDR3 length: 16 amino acids. DNA for the CDR3: TGTGCCAGCAGTGAAGGACTAGCGGGACACACCGGGGAGCTGTTTTTT. It yields the protein CASSEGLAGHTGELFF. Full variable domain (outside the CDR3, taken from reference TRBV2 and TRBJ2-2): EPEVTQTPSHQVTQMGQEVILRCVPISNHLYFYWYRQILGQKVEFLVSFYNNEISEKSEIFDDQFSVERPDGSNFTLKIRSTKLEDSAMYFCASSEGLAGHTGELFFGEGSRLTVL.

The chain joins TRBV5-1 to TRBJ2-6; 10 positions match TRBD1. The CDR3 runs to 18 residues. V was clipped by 5 bases and J by 0 bases; unmatched bases: 8. Germline V gene sequence: CDR1 SGHRS, CDR2 YFSETQ. Here the CDR3 DNA reads TGCGCCAGCAGAGAGGACAGGGGGATTTACTCTGGGGCCAACGTCCTGACTTTC. It specifies CASREDRGIYSGANVLTF.

The chain links TRBV3-1 (or the pseudogene TRBV3-2) to TRBJ1-2; tentative D call: TRBD1 (5 bases). This CDR3 region has 14 residues. Germline assignment: CDR1 LGHDT and CDR2 YNNKEL (reference sequence). Trimming stripped 8 bases from V and 3 bases from J, with 16 bases between. Here the CDR3 reads CASGRVGWDYGYTF. The CDR3 DNA reads as TGTGCCAGCGGCAGGGTAGGGTGGGACTATGGCTACACCTTC.

The genes are TRBV29-1 and TRBJ1-5; D is possibly TRBD1 (5 bases). The CDR3 extends over 15 amino acids. V lost 6 bases to trimming and J lost 2 bases, with 17 bases between them. Germline V gives CDR1 SQVTM, CDR2 ANQGSEA. The CDR3 is CSVGWGVGGNQPQHF. CDR3 in DNA: TGCAGCGTGGGCTGGGGCGTGGGTGGCAATCAGCCCCAGCATTTT.

The rearrangement uses TRBV7-3 and TRBJ2-6, with a tentative D call TRBD1 (6 bases). V lost 1 base to trimming and J lost 5 bases, with 12 bases between them. Germline assignment: CDR1 SGHTA and CDR2 FQGTGA. This CDR3 contains 16 residues. CDR3 DNA: TGTGCCAGCAGCTTAAGCTCAGGGGCTTGGGCCAACGTCCTGACTTTC. The encoded protein is CASSLSSGAWANVLTF.

The chain joins TRBV18 to TRBJ2-5; no definite D call. This CDR3 spans 12 amino acids. Germline V gene lookup returns CDR1 KGHSH and CDR2 LQKENI. Trimming shortened V by 0 bases and J by 6 bases, and 5 bases separated the two germline ends. The CDR3 loop reads CASSPPGQTQYF. The CDR3 coding sequence is TGTGCCAGCTCACCACCTGGGCAGACCCAGTACTTC.

The chain joins TRBV7-2 to TRBJ2-1; D is unresolved. The CDR3 is made up of 16 amino acids. The V gene's germline CDR1 is SGHTA and CDR2 FQGNSA. The V and J ends lost 5 bases and 0 bases respectively, with 14 bases between them. The chain's CDR3 is CASSPTLTFSYNEQFF. For the CDR3, the DNA is TGTGCCAGCAGCCCGACTCTGACCTTCTCCTACAATGAGCAGTTCTTC.

V usage is TRBV21-1 and J usage is TRBJ2-3; the listed D gene, TRBD2, was not tested against the DNA. TRBV21-1 is marked as a pseudogene. The CDR3 sequence is 16 residues long. The CDR3 DNA follows: TGTGCCAGCAGCAAAGGGCGGGTAGCGGGAGTAGATACGCAGTATTTT. Translating gives CASSKGRVAGVDTQYF.

This chain connects TRBV21-1 to TRBJ2-1; TRBD1, as called in the table, went unchecked against the DNA. TRBV21-1 is marked as a pseudogene. The CDR3 loop spans 15 amino acids. Here the CDR3 DNA reads TGTGCCAGCAGCCGGGACAGAGAGGGCTACAATGAGCAGTTCTTC. This gives the protein CASSRDREGYNEQFF.

The CDR3 nucleotides are TGTGCCAGCAGTTACAATTCAGGGAACACCATATATTTT. Protein: CASSYNSGNTIYF. The chain joins TRBV6-5 to TRBJ1-3; D possibly corresponds to TRBD1 (5 bases). V lost 2 bases and J lost 7, with 9 bases in between. The CDR3 consists of 13 residues. The germline V gene encodes CDR1 MNHEY and CDR2 SVGAGI.

V is TRBV5-1 and J is TRBJ1-6, with a weak D call TRBD1 (5 bases). Trimming pared 0 bases from V and 7 bases from J, leaving 11 bases between. The length of the CDR3 is 15 residues. Germline values: CDR1 SGHRS, CDR2 YFSETQ. For the CDR3, the DNA is TGCGCCAGCAGCTTGGGGGGGGGATGGAATTCACCCCTCCACTTT. Translated: CASSLGGGWNSPLHF.

The rearrangement joins TRBV24-1 to TRBJ1-5; D is possibly TRBD1 (5 bases). The CDR3 is made up of 15 amino acids. Germline CDR1 and CDR2: KGHDR and SFDVKD. Trimming removed 5 bases from V and 2 bases from J, with 12 bases in between. The CDR3 loop is CATSVTGSGNQPQHF. Written as DNA, the CDR3 is TGTGCCACCAGTGTAACAGGCTCCGGCAATCAGCCCCAGCATTTT.

This clone showed up just a few times. The V gene is TRBV28, the J gene TRBJ1-5; 7 nucleotides match TRBD1. CDR3 length equals 16 residues. CDR1 is MDHEN and CDR2 is SYDVKM in the germline V gene. Trimming took 6 bases from V and 6 from J; bases not matched to a gene: 14. CDR3 nucleotides: TGTGCCAGCAGCACCCCCCCCAGGGGGGTCGTTCAGCCCCAGCATTTT. Residues: CASSTPPRGVVQPQHF.

The genes are TRBV28 and TRBJ1-2, with 7 positions matching TRBD1. CDR1 and CDR2 (germline): MDHEN, SYDVKM. The V segment lost 3 bases and the J segment 4 bases; nucleotides outside the gene matches: 23. The CDR3 consists of 20 residues. CDR3 protein: CASSFLGLTGLTGDRYGYTF. The DNA for the CDR3 is TGTGCCAGCAGTTTTCTGGGCCTGACAGGGTTGACGGGGGATCGCTATGGCTACACCTTC.

The chain links TRBV15 to TRBJ1-5; D remains unclear. The CDR3 runs to 15 residues. Germline V lookup: CDR1 LNHNV, CDR2 YYDKDF (reference sequence). The V gene lost 0 bases and the J gene lost 0 bases, with 6 bases spanning the gap. The DNA of the CDR3 is TGTGCCACCAGCAGAGAGCCGGTTAGCAATCAGCCCCAGCATTTT. Residues: CATSREPVSNQPQHF.

V and J are TRBV19 and TRBJ2-2; maybe TRBD1 (7 bases). CDR1 and CDR2 from the germline V gene are LNHDA and SQIVND (reference sequence). Between the trimmed V and J ends, which lost 5 bases and 2 bases, there was a span of 12 bases. The CDR3 has 15 residues. The CDR3 sequence: CASSLQGGNTGELFF. CDR3 in DNA: TGTGCCAGTAGTTTGCAGGGGGGTAACACCGGGGAGCTGTTTTTT.

This clone turned up a few times. J is TRBJ2-1 and V is TRBV9; 14 nucleotides align to TRBD2. The CDR3 has 16 residues. V gave up 2 bases and J gave up 9 bases; unmatched junction bases: 7. Germline V CDR1 and CDR2: SGDLS, YYNGEE. This CDR3 is CASSVRGTSGGTEQFF. The CDR3 DNA reads as TGTGCCAGCAGCGTGAGGGGGACTAGCGGGGGAACTGAGCAGTTCTTC.

V and J are TRBV7-9 and TRBJ2-7; a weak D match, TRBD1 (6 bases). The CDR3 contains 16 residues. CDR1 SEHNR and CDR2 FQNEAQ come from the germline V gene (reference sequence). V was trimmed by 5 bases and J by 6 bases, leaving 23 bases between them. CDR3 DNA sequence: TGTGCCAGCAGCCCCGGGACACACGTTGTGGGGGCCGAGCAGTACTTC. Translated, it gives CASSPGTHVVGAEQYF.

The chain carries TRBV7-6 and TRBJ2-7; TRBD2 is a possible D gene (6 bases). CDR3 length: 15 amino acids. CDR1 SGHVS and CDR2 FNYEAQ come from the germline V gene. The V end was cut by 1 base, the J end by 4 bases, with 14 bases between. The CDR3 reads CASSLGPGLNYEQYF. The CDR3, as DNA: TGTGCCAGCAGCTTAGGCCCGGGACTGAATTACGAGCAGTACTTC.

J is TRBJ2-3 and V is TRBV4-2; 10 bases fit TRBD2. Germline CDR1 is LGHNA and CDR2 is YNFKEQ. V dropped 9 bases and J dropped 3; count of bases not matched to a gene: 9. CDR3 length: 15 amino acids. CDR3 DNA: TGTGCCAGTTCACTAGCGGGAATCGAGACAGATACGCAGTATTTT. This translates into CASSLAGIETDTQYF.

V and J are TRBV7-9 and TRBJ1-1; TRBD1 agrees at 9 bases. CDR1 is SEHNR, CDR2 FQNEAQ, per germline (reference sequence). V was pared by 6 bases and J by 7 bases, with 12 bases of the junction left unmatched. The CDR3 covers 15 residues. CDR3 loop: CASRETGTGNVEAFF. The DNA for the CDR3 is TGTGCCAGCAGGGAAACCGGGACAGGGAATGTTGAAGCTTTCTTT.

The chain joins TRBV18 to TRBJ2-1, with 10 bases fitting TRBD2. Germline assignment: CDR1 KGHSH and CDR2 LQKENI. The trim removed 0 bases at V and 7 bases at J, leaving 15 bases unmatched. This CDR3 comprises 19 residues. CDR3 loop: CASSPPASGSREGWNEQFF. CDR3 DNA: TGTGCCAGCTCACCACCGGCTAGCGGGAGCAGAGAGGGTTGGAATGAGCAGTTCTTC.

The J gene is TRBJ2-7, the V gene TRBV12-5; D gene ambiguous. Trimming shortened V by 0 bases and J by 9 bases, and 15 bases separated the two germline ends. The CDR3 is 14 amino acids. Per the germline V gene, CDR1 is LGHNT and CDR2 is FRNRAP. The CDR3 nucleotides are TGTGCTAGTGGTTTGGTATTTTTTTGGCCCCGGCAGTACTTC. Protein sequence: CASGLVFFWPRQYF.

V and J are TRBV2 and TRBJ2-5, with 10 bases lining up with TRBD2. The V gene's germline CDR1 is SNHLY and CDR2 FYNNEI. V gave up 7 bases and J gave up 5 bases; unmatched junction bases: 10. The CDR3 consists of 15 residues. CDR3 sequence (DNA): TGTGCCAGCACTACTAGCGGGATTGTGGGTGAGACCCAGTACTTC. Its protein product is CASTTSGIVGETQYF.

The chain has TRBV18 and TRBJ1-6; maybe TRBD1 (5 bases). V lost 1 base and J 8 bases, leaving 18 bases between the germline ends. Germline V lookup: CDR1 KGHSH, CDR2 LQKENI. The CDR3 runs 17 residues. CDR3 coding DNA: TGTGCCAGCTCACCACTCCCCGGACATGGCTTTGATTCACCCCTCCACTTT. Its translation is CASSPLPGHGFDSPLHF.

This rearrangement joins TRBV9 to TRBJ2-5; D unresolved. CDR3 length: 15 residues. Deletions cut 0 bases from V and 5 bases from J, with 14 bases between. CDR1 is SGDLS and CDR2 is YYNGEE in the germline V gene. CDR3 loop: CASSVGPRLQETQYF. Here the CDR3 DNA reads TGTGCCAGCAGCGTAGGTCCCAGGCTTCAGGAGACCCAGTACTTC.

This clone was seen just once. This chain links TRBV7-2 with TRBJ1-1; possible D gene TRBD1, 5 bases. Germline assignment: CDR1 SGHTA and CDR2 FQGNSA. The ends were cut back, 2 bases at V and 0 bases at J, with 7 bases in the middle. The CDR3 runs 14 residues. CDR3 amino acids: CASSLQGMNTEAFF. The CDR3 bases are TGTGCCAGCAGCTTACAGGGTATGAACACTGAAGCTTTCTTT.